One and the same sample provided the 12 T cell receptor beta chains below, sequenced in a study of tumor-infiltrating lymphocytes in oesophageal squamous cell carcinoma. One entry per CDR3 protein, called by TCRdb with MiXCR from the PCR reads. Of 3,000 to 3,500 distinct CDR3 sequences in the sample, 16% were seen once. Sequencing was performed on esophageal tumor tissue. These receptors were obtained from a male donor with esophageal squamous cell carcinoma.

This chain connects TRBV3-1 to TRBJ2-4; the D is unclear. The J call may be incorrect, as the DNA end agrees better with TRBJ2-7. CDR1 LGHDT and CDR2 YNNKEL come from the germline V gene (reference sequence). CDR3 length: 15 residues. CDR3 protein: CASSQVPGASYEQYF. The CDR3 DNA reads as TGTGCCAGCAGCCAAGTTCCCGGTGCGTCCTACGAGCAGTACTTC.

This clonotype is medium-sized. The rearrangement links TRBV12-3 or TRBV12-4 to TRBJ1-1; TRBD1 aligns across 7 bases. The CDR3 has 13 amino acids. V trimming: 8 bases; J trimming: 8 bases; junction bases outside the gene matches: 11. The CDR3: CASSSIRDSEAFF. CDR3 bases: TGTGCCAGCTCATCGATTCGGGACAGCGAAGCTTTCTTT.

This clonotype qualifies as medium-sized. The CDR3 sequence is CASRGGGPEVLYNEQFF. For the CDR3, the DNA is TGTGCCAGCCGCGGGGGGGGGCCGGAGGTACTCTACAATGAGCAGTTCTTC. J is TRBJ2-1 and V is TRBV6-1; TRBD2 aligns across 9 bases. This CDR3 has 17 residues. CDR1 is MNHNS, CDR2 SASEGT, per germline. Trimming took 8 bases from V and 3 from J; bases not matched to a gene: 14.

This clonotype is termed medium-sized. The CDR3 DNA reads TGTGCCAGCAGCTTAGAGGGACTCCAAGAGACCCAGTACTTC. This sequence encodes CASSLEGLQETQYF. The chain is built from TRBV11-2 and TRBJ2-5; tentative D call: TRBD2 (6 bases). CDR3 size: 14 residues. The V gene's germline CDR1 is SGHAT and CDR2 FQNNGV. Trimming removed 0 bases from V and 1 base from J, with 6 bases in between.

This clonotype was counted many times. The J gene is TRBJ1-1, the V gene TRBV27, with D hard to call. V lost 4 bases and J lost 2, with 11 bases in between. From germline, CDR1 is MNHEY and CDR2 SMNVEV (reference sequence). CDR3 size: 14 residues. The CDR3, as DNA: TGTGCCAGCAGTTCCTACCGGGCCAACACTGAAGCTTTCTTT. Residues: CASSSYRANTEAFF.

This clonotype counts as medium-sized. The chain uses TRBV5-6 and TRBJ1-6; D is uncertain. The germline gives CDR1 SGHDT, CDR2 YYEEEE. Deletions cut 0 bases from V and 7 bases from J, with 11 bases between. This CDR3 has 15 residues. The chain's CDR3 is CASSLEGSGNSPLHF. In DNA, the CDR3 is TGTGCCAGCAGCTTGGAGGGCAGCGGCAATTCACCCCTCCACTTT.

This clonotype came up a few times. For the CDR3, the DNA is TGTGCCAGCAACACAGGGTGGCCAACTAATGAAAAACTGTTTTTT. The encoded protein is CASNTGWPTNEKLFF. The chain joins TRBV27 to TRBJ1-4; TRBD1 is a possible D gene (6 bases). The CDR3 sequence is 15 residues long. The V end lost 7 bases, the J end lost 0 bases, and 12 bases lay between the germline ends. CDR1 and CDR2 (germline): MNHEY, SMNVEV (reference sequence).

A note on this clonotype: A much more abundant neighbour one base away suggests this may be a read error. CDR3 DNA: TGTGCCAGCAGATTACCCGGGGGCAATGAGCAGTACTTC. It codes for CASRLPGGNEQYF. The gene calls are TRBV28 and TRBJ2-5; D possibly matches TRBD1 or TRBD2 (6 bases each). The ends were cut back, 6 bases at V and 11 bases at J, with 19 bases in the middle. Germline V gives CDR1 MDHEN, CDR2 SYDVKM. The CDR3 spans 13 residues.

In this sample, this clonotype turned up many times. The chain is built from TRBV19 and TRBJ1-2, with 9 nucleotides matching TRBD1. This CDR3 is 16 amino acids long. With V trimmed by 1 base and J by 7 bases, 10 bases remained unmatched. Germline values: CDR1 LNHDA, CDR2 SQIVND (reference sequence). This CDR3 is CASSIGSGQGVVGYTF. In nucleotides, the CDR3 is TGTGCCAGTAGTATAGGGTCGGGACAGGGAGTTGTTGGCTACACCTTC.

This clonotype was counted only a few times. Given the absence of the conserved phenylalanine or tryptophan at the CDR3 end, a read error is likely. It is unclear where the CDR3 begins or ends on the DNA, so no DNA is shown, and the CDR3 is as TCRdb lists it. This rearrangement joins TRBV7-8 to TRBJ2-1. The CDR3 numbers 13 amino acids, ends counted. Germline V CDR1 and CDR2: SGHVS, FQNEAQ. This chain's CDR3 is CASSLGDRLHFGN.

Within the sample, this clonotype is medium-sized. The chain carries TRBV12-3 or TRBV12-4 and TRBJ1-1; no firm D call. CDR3 size: 11 residues. V lost 7 bases and J lost 3, with 6 bases in between. In DNA form, the CDR3 reads TGTGCCAGCATCCACTACACTGAAGCTTTCTTT. This sequence encodes CASIHYTEAFF.

This clonotype was detected many times. The J gene is TRBJ1-2, the V gene TRBV11-3; D unresolved. CDR1 is SGHNT, CDR2 YENEEA, per germline. Trimming left V 5 bases short and J 2 bases short, with 12 bases between. The CDR3 runs to 14 residues. CDR3 sequence: CASSRGDDNYGYTF. The CDR3 bases are TGTGCCAGCAGCCGCGGGGATGACAACTATGGCTACACCTTC.